This entry features one T cell receptor (beta chain) sequence. Its specificity is not known. This sample is drawn from a study of blood T cells in healthy people across ages. The study's findings and limits: A greater number of naive CD4+ cells and higher diversity distinguished long-lived donors from aged donors.

PCR was performed a second time for about 6 to 12 cycles using a sample-barcoded 5' primer and a J-beta primer mix. A template-switch adaptor that had 12 random nucleotides put a tag on each cDNA molecule. TCRdb passed the 5' RACE reads through MiXCR, listing each CDR3 protein once. The table lists roughly 1,800,000 distinct CDR3 sequences, 40% to 55% of them singletons. At least 5 micrograms of total RNA were extracted per sample. Deletions cut 6 bases from V and 0 bases from J, with 6 bases between. Germline V gene data show CDR1 as MDHEN and CDR2 as SYDVKM. CDR3 length: 14 amino acids. The TCR was taken from a woman aged 40 to 50 in good health. The gene calls are TRBV28 and TRBJ2-6, with D unclear. The sample was blood. CDR3 sequence: CASRFASGANVLTF. The CDR3 DNA reads TGTGCCAGCAGGTTCGCCTCTGGGGCCAACGTCCTGACTTTC.